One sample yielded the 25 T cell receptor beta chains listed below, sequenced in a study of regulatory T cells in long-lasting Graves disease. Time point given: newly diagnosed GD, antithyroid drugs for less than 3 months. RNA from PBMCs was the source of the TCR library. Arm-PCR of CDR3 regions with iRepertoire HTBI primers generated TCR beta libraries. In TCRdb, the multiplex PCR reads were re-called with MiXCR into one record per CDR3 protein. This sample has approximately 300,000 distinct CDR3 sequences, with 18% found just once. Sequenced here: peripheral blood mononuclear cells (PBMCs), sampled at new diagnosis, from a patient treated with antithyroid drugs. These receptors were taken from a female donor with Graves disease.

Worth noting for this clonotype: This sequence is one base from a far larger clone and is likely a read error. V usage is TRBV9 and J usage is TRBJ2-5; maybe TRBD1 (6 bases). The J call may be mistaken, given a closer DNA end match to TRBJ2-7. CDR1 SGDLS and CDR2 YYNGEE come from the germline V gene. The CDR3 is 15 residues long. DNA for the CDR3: TGTGCCAGCAGCGGACAGGCCGTGAGCTCCTACGAGCAGTACTTC. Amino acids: CASSGQAVSSYEQYF.

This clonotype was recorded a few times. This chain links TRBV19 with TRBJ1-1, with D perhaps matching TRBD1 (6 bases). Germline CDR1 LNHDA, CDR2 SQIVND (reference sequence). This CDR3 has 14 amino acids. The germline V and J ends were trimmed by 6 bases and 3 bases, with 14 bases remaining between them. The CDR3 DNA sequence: TGTGCCAGTAGGACAGGAGTGATTTACACTGAAGCTTTCTTT. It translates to CASRTGVIYTEAFF.

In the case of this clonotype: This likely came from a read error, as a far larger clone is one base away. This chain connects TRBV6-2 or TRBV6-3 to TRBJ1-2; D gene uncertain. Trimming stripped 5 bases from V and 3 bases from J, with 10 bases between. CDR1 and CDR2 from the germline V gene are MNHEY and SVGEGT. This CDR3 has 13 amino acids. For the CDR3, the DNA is TGTGCCAGCAGTGATGGGAGCGACTATGGCTACACCTTC. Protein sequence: CASSDGSDYGYTF.

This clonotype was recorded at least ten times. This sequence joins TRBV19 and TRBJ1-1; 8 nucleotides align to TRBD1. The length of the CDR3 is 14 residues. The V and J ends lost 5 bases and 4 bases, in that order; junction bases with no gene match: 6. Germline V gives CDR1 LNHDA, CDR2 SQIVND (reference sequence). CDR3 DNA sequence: TGTGCCAGTAGTCCACGACAGGGGCGCACTGAAGCTTTCTTT. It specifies CASSPRQGRTEAFF.

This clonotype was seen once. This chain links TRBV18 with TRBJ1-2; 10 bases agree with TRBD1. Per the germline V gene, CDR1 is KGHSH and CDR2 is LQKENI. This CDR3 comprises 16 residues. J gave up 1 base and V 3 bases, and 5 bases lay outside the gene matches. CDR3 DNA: TGTGCCAGCTCACCGGGGACAGGGGCGAATAACTATGGCTACACCTTC. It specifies CASSPGTGANNYGYTF.

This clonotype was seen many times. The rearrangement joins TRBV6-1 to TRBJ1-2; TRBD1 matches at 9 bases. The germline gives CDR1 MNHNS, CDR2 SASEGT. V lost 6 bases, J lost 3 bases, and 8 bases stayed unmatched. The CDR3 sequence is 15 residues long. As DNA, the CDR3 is TGTGCCAGCAGGAGGCCGGGACAGGGTGACTATGGCTACACCTTC. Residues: CASRRPGQGDYGYTF.

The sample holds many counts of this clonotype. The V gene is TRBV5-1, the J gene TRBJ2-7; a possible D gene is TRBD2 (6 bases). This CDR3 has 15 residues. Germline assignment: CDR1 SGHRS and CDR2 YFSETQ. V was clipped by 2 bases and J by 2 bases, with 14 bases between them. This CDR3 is CASSFSPTGAYEQYF. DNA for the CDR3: TGCGCCAGCAGCTTTTCCCCGACGGGGGCCTACGAGCAGTACTTC.

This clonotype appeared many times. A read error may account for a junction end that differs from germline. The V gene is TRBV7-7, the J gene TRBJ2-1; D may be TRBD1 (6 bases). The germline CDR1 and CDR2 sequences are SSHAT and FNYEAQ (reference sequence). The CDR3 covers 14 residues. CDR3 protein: CASTAGVWDNEQFF. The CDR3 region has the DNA TGTGCTAGCACCGCAGGGGTATGGGACAATGAGCAGTTCTTC.

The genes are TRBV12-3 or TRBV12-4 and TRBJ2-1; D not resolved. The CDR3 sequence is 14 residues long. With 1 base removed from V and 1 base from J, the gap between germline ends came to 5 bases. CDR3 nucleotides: TGTGCCAGCAGTTTAGTAGGATCCTACAATGAGCAGTTCTTC. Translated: CASSLVGSYNEQFF.

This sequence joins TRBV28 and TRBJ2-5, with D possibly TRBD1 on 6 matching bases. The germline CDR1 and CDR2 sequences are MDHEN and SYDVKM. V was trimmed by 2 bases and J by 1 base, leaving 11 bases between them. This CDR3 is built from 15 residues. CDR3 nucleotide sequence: TGTGCCAGCAGTTTAACAGGACAGAGCCAAGAGACCCAGTACTTC. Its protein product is CASSLTGQSQETQYF. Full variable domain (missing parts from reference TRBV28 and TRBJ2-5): DVKVTQSSRYLVKRTGEKVFLECVQDMDHENMFWYRQDPGLGLRLIYFSYDVKMKEKGDIPEGYSVSREKKERFSLILESASTNQTSMYLCASSLTGQSQETQYFGPGTRLLVL.

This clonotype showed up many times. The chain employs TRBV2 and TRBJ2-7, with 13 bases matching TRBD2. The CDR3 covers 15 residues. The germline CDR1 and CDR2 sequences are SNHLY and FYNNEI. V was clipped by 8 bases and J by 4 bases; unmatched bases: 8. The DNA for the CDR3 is TGTGCCAGCCATAGGACTAGCGGGAGCGGTTACGAGCAGTACTTC. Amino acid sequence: CASHRTSGSGYEQYF.

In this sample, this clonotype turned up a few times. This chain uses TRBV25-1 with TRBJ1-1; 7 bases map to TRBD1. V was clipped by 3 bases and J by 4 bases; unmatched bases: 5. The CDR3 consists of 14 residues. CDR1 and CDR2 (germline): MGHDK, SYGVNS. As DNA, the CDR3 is TGTGCCAGCAGTGATCCGACAGGGTTCACTGAAGCTTTCTTT. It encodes CASSDPTGFTEAFF.

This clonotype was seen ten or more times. The CDR3 DNA sequence: TGTGCCAGCTGGAGGCTAGCGGGAGTGTCCGGCACAGATACGCAGTATTTT. It codes for CASWRLAGVSGTDTQYF. V gene TRBV6-1 combines with J gene TRBJ2-3, with 10 bases that match TRBD2. Germline V gene data show CDR1 as MNHNS and CDR2 as SASEGT. V shed 8 bases, J shed 1 base, and the junction held 12 bases outside the gene matches. The CDR3 contains 17 residues.

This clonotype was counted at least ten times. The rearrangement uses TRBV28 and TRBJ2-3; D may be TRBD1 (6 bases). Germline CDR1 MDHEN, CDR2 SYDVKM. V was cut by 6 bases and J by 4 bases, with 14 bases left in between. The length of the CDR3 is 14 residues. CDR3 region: CASSWAQGADTQYF. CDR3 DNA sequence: TGTGCCAGCAGCTGGGCACAGGGAGCAGATACGCAGTATTTT.

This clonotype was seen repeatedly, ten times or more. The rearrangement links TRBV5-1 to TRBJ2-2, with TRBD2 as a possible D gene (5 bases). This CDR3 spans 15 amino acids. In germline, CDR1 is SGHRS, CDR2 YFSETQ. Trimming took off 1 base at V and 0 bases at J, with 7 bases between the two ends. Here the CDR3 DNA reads TGCGCCAGCAGCTTGAGCGGTACGAACACCGGGGAGCTGTTTTTT. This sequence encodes CASSLSGTNTGELFF. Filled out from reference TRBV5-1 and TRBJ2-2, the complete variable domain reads KAGVTQTPRYLIKTRGQQVTLSCSPISGHRSVSWYQQTPGQGLQFLFEYFSETQRNKGNFPGRFSGRQFSNSRSEMNVSTLELGDSALYLCASSLSGTNTGELFFGEGSRLTVL.

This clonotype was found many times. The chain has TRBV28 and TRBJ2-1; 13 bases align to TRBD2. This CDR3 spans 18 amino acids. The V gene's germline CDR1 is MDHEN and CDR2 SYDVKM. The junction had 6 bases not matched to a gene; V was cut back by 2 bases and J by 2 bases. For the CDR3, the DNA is TGTGCCAGCAGTTTAACTAGCGGGAGGGCCCTCACCTACAATGAGCAGTTCTTC. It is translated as CASSLTSGRALTYNEQFF.

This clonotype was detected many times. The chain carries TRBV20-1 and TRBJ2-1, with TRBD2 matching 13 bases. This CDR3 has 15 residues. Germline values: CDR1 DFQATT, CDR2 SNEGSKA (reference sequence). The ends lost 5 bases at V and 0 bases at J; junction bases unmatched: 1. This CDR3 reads CSAGTSGTSYNEQFF. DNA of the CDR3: TGCAGTGCTGGGACTAGCGGGACCTCCTACAATGAGCAGTTCTTC.

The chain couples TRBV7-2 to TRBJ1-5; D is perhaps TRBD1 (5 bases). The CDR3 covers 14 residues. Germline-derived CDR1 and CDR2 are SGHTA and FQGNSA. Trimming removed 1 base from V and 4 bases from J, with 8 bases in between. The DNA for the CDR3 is TGTGCCAGCAGCTTAGTTAAGGGGAATCAGCCCCAGCATTTT. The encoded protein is CASSLVKGNQPQHF.

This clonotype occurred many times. The CDR3 DNA sequence: TGTGCCTGGCCTCCCCCGGGACGACGCTCCGATTACACTGAAGCTTTCTTT. Protein sequence: CAWPPPGRRSDYTEAFF. The chain combines TRBV30 with TRBJ1-1; a weak D match, TRBD1 (5 bases). This CDR3 spans 17 amino acids. From germline, CDR1 is GTSNPN and CDR2 SVGIG (reference sequence). V lost 5 bases to trimming and J lost 3 bases, with 25 bases between them.

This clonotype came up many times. The CDR3 is CSAPPRGSNTGELFF. The DNA for the CDR3 is TGCAGTGCCCCACCCAGGGGGTCGAACACCGGGGAGCTGTTTTTT. V is TRBV20-1 and J is TRBJ2-2, with 7 bases lining up with TRBD1. CDR1 and CDR2 from the germline V gene are DFQATT and SNEGSKA (reference sequence). V was pared by 6 bases and J by 0 bases, with 7 bases of the junction left unmatched. CDR3 size: 15 residues.

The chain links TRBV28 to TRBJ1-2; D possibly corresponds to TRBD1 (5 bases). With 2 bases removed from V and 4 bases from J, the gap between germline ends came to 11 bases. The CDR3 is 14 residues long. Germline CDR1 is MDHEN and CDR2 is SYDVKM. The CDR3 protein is CASSLDSLGYGYTF. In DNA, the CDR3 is TGTGCCAGCAGTTTAGACAGCCTTGGCTATGGCTACACCTTC.

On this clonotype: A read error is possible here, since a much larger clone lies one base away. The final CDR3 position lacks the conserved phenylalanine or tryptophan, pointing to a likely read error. The CDR3 reads CASSLTRQTTDTQYS. The CDR3, as DNA: TGTGCCAGCAGTTTAACGAGACAGACCACAGATACGCAGTATTCT. The chain employs TRBV12-3 or TRBV12-4 and TRBJ2-3, with D maybe TRBD1 (5 bases). The CDR3 covers 15 residues. V was shortened by 2 bases and J by 2 bases, with 11 bases between the two germline ends.

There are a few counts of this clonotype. Here the CDR3 DNA reads TGTGCCAGCAGCCAAGCAGGAAGCACAGATACGCAGTATTTT. This sequence encodes CASSQAGSTDTQYF. This chain connects TRBV3-1 to TRBJ2-3; D is unclear. V was pared by 1 base and J by 0 bases, with 5 bases between. This CDR3 spans 14 amino acids. Per the germline V gene, CDR1 is LGHDT and CDR2 is YNNKEL (reference sequence).

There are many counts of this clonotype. This chain's CDR3 is CASTSRRGGQTDTQYF. The CDR3 bases are TGTGCCAGCACCTCGAGAAGGGGGGGACAGACAGATACGCAGTATTTT. This chain joins TRBV12-3 or TRBV12-4 and TRBJ2-3; D possibly uses TRBD1 or TRBD2 (7 bases each). Deletions cut 7 bases from V and 3 bases from J, with 20 bases between. The CDR3 loop spans 16 amino acids.

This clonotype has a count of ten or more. The CDR3 DNA reads TGTGCCAGCAGTGAATTCGGCGAAGCTTTCTTT. Translation: CASSEFGEAFF. The chain combines TRBV6-1 with TRBJ1-1; no clear D gene. The germline V gene encodes CDR1 MNHNS and CDR2 SASEGT. CDR3 size: 11 residues. V dropped 2 bases and J dropped 8 bases, with 6 bases sitting between them.